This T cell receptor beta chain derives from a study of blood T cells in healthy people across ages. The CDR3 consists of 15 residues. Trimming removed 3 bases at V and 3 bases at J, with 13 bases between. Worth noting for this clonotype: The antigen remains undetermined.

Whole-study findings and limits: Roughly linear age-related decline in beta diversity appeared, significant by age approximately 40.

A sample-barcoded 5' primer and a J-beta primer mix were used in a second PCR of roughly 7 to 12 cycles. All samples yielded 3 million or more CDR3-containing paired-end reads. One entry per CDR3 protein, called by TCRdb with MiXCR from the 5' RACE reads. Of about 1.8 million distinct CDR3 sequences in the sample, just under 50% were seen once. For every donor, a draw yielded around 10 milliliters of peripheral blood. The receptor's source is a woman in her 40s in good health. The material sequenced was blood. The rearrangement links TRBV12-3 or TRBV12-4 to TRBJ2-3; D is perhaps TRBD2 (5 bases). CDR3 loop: CASSLAPGRTDTQYF. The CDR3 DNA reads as TGTGCCAGCAGTTTGGCGCCGGGAAGGACAGATACGCAGTATTTT.